The entry below gives a single T cell receptor beta chain sequence along with its context. Its antigen remains unknown. The junction and the germline gene differ at one end; a read error may be behind it. TCRdb recomputed calls from the reads with MiXCR, one row per CDR3 protein. Of around 64,000 distinct CDR3 sequences in the sample, roughly 20% were seen once. This entry belongs to a study of type 1 regulatory T cells. The wider study: This in vitro CD4 product, T-allo10, is enriched for Tr1 cells and alloantigen-specific.

General observations from the study: Tr1 cells had a more restricted TCR repertoire than non-Tr1 cells.

Germline V gene lookup returns CDR1 SGHRS and CDR2 YFSETQ. CDR3 size: 14 residues. Sample: cultured type 1 regulatory T (Tr1) cells, either the whole culture or a sorted fraction (not recorded which). The origin of this receptor is a human donor in good health. This chain joins TRBV5-1 and TRBJ2-5; 13 nucleotides align to TRBD2. The CDR3 DNA reads TGCGCCAGCAGCCGTCTACTAGCGGGAGGGCCACGGGACTTC. This translates into CASSRLLAGGPRDF.